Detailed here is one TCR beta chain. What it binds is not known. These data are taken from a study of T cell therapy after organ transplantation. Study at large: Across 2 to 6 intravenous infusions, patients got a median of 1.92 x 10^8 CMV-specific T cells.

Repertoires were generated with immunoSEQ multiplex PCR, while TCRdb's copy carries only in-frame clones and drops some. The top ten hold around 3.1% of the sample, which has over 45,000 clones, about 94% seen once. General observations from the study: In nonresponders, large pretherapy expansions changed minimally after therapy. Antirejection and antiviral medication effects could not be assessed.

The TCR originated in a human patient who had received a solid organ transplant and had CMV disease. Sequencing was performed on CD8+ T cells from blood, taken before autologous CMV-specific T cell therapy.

CDR3 sequence: CASSESRTSRYEQYF. CDR3 bases: TGCGCCAGCAGTGAGTCTAGGACTTCCCGATACGAGCAGTACTTC. J is TRBJ2-7 and V is TRBV10-1; tentatively, D is TRBD2 (5 bases). The germline V gene encodes CDR1 WNHNN and CDR2 SYGVQD (reference sequence). This CDR3 is 15 amino acids long. V was trimmed by 0 bases and J by 4 bases, leaving 13 bases between them.